This entry is about one T cell receptor beta chain. The target antigen is unknown. At least two post-ART and at least one pre-ART PBMC sample were available for each donor. The data belong to a study of long-term antiretroviral therapy in people with HIV. Study-wide findings and caveats: Clonotypes expanded prior to ART showed repertoire dominance at all sampled time points.

The immunoSEQ assay was v3.0, run at survey level. The protocol was immunoSEQ multiplex PCR, while the TCRdb copy is restricted to in-frame clones and leaves out a portion. The sample has tens of thousands of clones; 65% to 90% are singletons. CDR1 and CDR2 (germline): SQVTM, ANQGSEA. The CDR3 contains 13 residues. V was pared by 6 bases and J by 7 bases, with 7 bases of the junction left unmatched. The sample here was unsorted PBMCs, taken 1.2 years after starting antiretroviral therapy. V is TRBV29-1 and J is TRBJ1-1, with TRBD1 identical over 11 bases. This TCR was recovered from a man between 45 and 60 years old with HIV. CDR3 amino acids: CSVARTGGLEAFF. The CDR3 region has the DNA TGCAGCGTCGCCCGGACAGGGGGCCTTGAAGCTTTCTTT.